A single sample is the source of the 22 T cell receptor beta chains below, sequenced in a study of T-cell memory formation after mild COVID-19. One entry per CDR3 protein results from TCRdb running MiXCR on the 5' RACE reads. The table records 470,000 or so distinct CDR3 sequences, 20% of them present only once. The specimen sequenced was PBMCs or a T cell subset sorted from them (not recorded which). The receptors here all came from an adult woman who had mild COVID-19 (a few samples of this study predate the infection). Cell type and time point are not known.

This clonotype was counted a few times. The chain combines TRBV12-3 or TRBV12-4 with TRBJ2-7, with D possibly TRBD1 on 5 matching bases. V lost 6 bases and J 1 base, leaving 16 bases between the germline ends. The CDR3 length is 15 residues. CDR3 DNA: TGTGCCAGCAGCCCCAGGGCCCCCAGGTCCTACGAGCAGTACTTC. It codes for CASSPRAPRSYEQYF.

The V gene is TRBV9, the J gene TRBJ2-1; D is ambiguous. The CDR3 is 17 amino acids. V lost 0 bases to trimming and J lost 0 bases, with 13 bases between them. Germline lookup yields CDR1 SGDLS and CDR2 YYNGEE. CDR3 loop: CASSVAGLLSSYNEQFF. The CDR3 DNA reads as TGTGCCAGCAGCGTAGCTGGGCTCCTAAGCTCCTACAATGAGCAGTTCTTC.

The CDR3 nucleotides read TGCAGTGCTAGAGGTCCTTCAGCGGGGGGGAACCCCTACTACAATGAGCAGTTCTTC. Amino acids: CSARGPSAGGNPYYNEQFF. The gene calls are TRBV20-1 and TRBJ2-1, with 10 bases lining up with TRBD2. The CDR3 extends over 19 amino acids. V dropped 1 base and J dropped 3; count of bases not matched to a gene: 15. Germline assignment: CDR1 DFQATT and CDR2 SNEGSKA (reference sequence).

The V and J genes are TRBV25-1 and TRBJ1-1; no firm D call. The V end lost 5 bases, the J end lost 2 bases, and 18 bases lay between the germline ends. Germline V gene data show CDR1 as MGHDK and CDR2 as SYGVNS. The CDR3 runs 16 residues. For the CDR3, the DNA is TGTGCCAGCAGTCACACCCTCATAGCAACTAACACTGAAGCTTTCTTT. Protein sequence: CASSHTLIATNTEAFF.

DNA for the CDR3: TGTGCCAGCAGCCTCCTACAGGGGGGAACGGCAGAGACCCAGTACTTC. Its translation: CASSLLQGGTAETQYF. The chain employs TRBV3-1 and TRBJ2-5, with 8 bases that match TRBD1. The germline V gene has CDR1 LGHDT and CDR2 YNNKEL (reference sequence). The junction had 11 bases not matched to a gene; V was cut back by 4 bases and J by 4 bases. This CDR3 is built from 16 residues.

This clonotype was detected ten times or more. The genes are TRBV9 and TRBJ2-2, with D possibly being TRBD1 or TRBD2 (6 bases each). The germline V and J ends were trimmed by 2 bases and 5 bases, with 19 bases remaining between them. Germline lookup yields CDR1 SGDLS and CDR2 YYNGEE. This CDR3 is built from 17 residues. The CDR3 loop reads CASSVAPEGGVTGELFF. The CDR3 DNA reads TGTGCCAGCAGCGTCGCCCCTGAGGGGGGAGTAACCGGGGAGCTGTTTTTT.

This clonotype showed up just a few times. The chain is built from TRBV7-9 and TRBJ2-3, with a weak D call TRBD1 (5 bases). This CDR3 has 19 residues. Germline V gives CDR1 SEHNR, CDR2 FQNEAQ (reference sequence). The V end was cut by 2 bases, the J end by 3 bases, with 24 bases between. The DNA of the CDR3 is TGTGCCAGCAGCTTATCCCCCAACGTACGTGGGGCAGGAACAGATACGCAGTATTTT. It yields the protein CASSLSPNVRGAGTDTQYF.

This clonotype appeared a few times. V and J are TRBV15 and TRBJ1-1; TRBD1 matches at 10 bases. V lost 5 bases and J lost 7; bases outside the gene matches: 10. The germline V gene encodes CDR1 LNHNV and CDR2 YYDKDF (reference sequence). The length of the CDR3 is 15 residues. Here the CDR3 reads CATSGLGGQGNEAFF. The DNA for the CDR3 is TGTGCCACCAGCGGTCTTGGGGGACAGGGGAATGAAGCTTTCTTT.

The CDR3 region has the DNA TGTGCCAGTAGTATAGATGGGCTAGCGGGTAGATACAATGAGCAGTTCTTC. Translating it yields CASSIDGLAGRYNEQFF. The gene calls are TRBV19 and TRBJ2-1, with TRBD2 matching over 8 bases. Germline-derived CDR1 and CDR2 are LNHDA and SQIVND (reference sequence). The CDR3 spans 17 residues. Trimming cost V 0 bases and J 4 bases; bases outside gene matches: 8.

The chain links TRBV12-3 or TRBV12-4 to TRBJ1-1; TRBD1 is a possible D gene (6 bases). This CDR3 is built from 17 residues. V dropped 1 base and J dropped 1 base, with 16 bases sitting between them. Written as DNA, the CDR3 is TGTGCCAGCAGTTTAGGGCCCTTGGGGGGACAGAACACTGAAGCTTTCTTT. Amino acids: CASSLGPLGGQNTEAFF.

The chain employs TRBV24-1 and TRBJ2-3, with TRBD2 matching 11 bases. V shed 1 base and J 6 bases; nucleotides not matched to a gene: 14. This CDR3 comprises 19 residues. CDR1 and CDR2 from the germline V gene are KGHDR and SFDVKD. The CDR3 region is CATSDLTSGGRFGRDTQYF. CDR3 nucleotide sequence: TGTGCCACCAGTGATTTAACTAGCGGGGGACGCTTCGGAAGGGATACGCAGTATTTT.

This clonotype was seen only a few times. The chain couples TRBV29-1 to TRBJ1-2; D remains unclear. This CDR3 region has 16 residues. In germline, CDR1 is SQVTM, CDR2 ANQGSEA. V lost 1 base and J 3 bases, leaving 18 bases between the germline ends. CDR3 DNA sequence: TGCAGCGTTGAAGTGGAGGCATCAGCGGGCTACTATGGCTACACCTTC. Its protein product is CSVEVEASAGYYGYTF.

The rearrangement joins TRBV30 to TRBJ2-7; 11 bases are a match to TRBD1. The CDR3 is made up of 15 amino acids. The V segment lost 3 bases and the J segment 0 bases; nucleotides outside the gene matches: 4. Germline CDR1 and CDR2: GTSNPN and SVGIG (reference sequence). CDR3 loop: CAWRDRGRSSYEQYF. In DNA, the CDR3 is TGTGCCTGGAGGGACAGGGGGCGAAGCTCCTACGAGCAGTACTTC.

As for this clonotype: The DNA is left out, because the CDR3 cannot be placed on it with certainty; the CDR3 is given as TCRdb lists it. This sequence joins TRBV24-1 and TRBJ2-2. Per germline, CDR1 KGHDR and CDR2 SFDVKD. Inclusive of both ends, the CDR3 amounts to 17 amino acids. This CDR3 is CATSDLGMGANTGELFF.

This clonotype was recorded many times. The chain recombines TRBV12-3 or TRBV12-4 with TRBJ2-7; possibly TRBD2 for D (6 bases). This CDR3 region has 14 residues. V was cut by 0 bases and J by 3 bases, with 9 bases left in between. CDR3 sequence (DNA): TGTGCCAGCAGTTTAGCGGGCGGGGACTACGAGCAGTACTTC. It translates to CASSLAGGDYEQYF.

The CDR3 region is CASSNPGQTLRTEAFF. The CDR3 bases are TGTGCCAGTAGTAACCCGGGACAGACCCTTAGGACTGAAGCTTTCTTT. The V call is TRBV19, the J call TRBJ1-1; TRBD1 matches at 7 bases. CDR1 and CDR2 (germline): LNHDA, SQIVND (reference sequence). The V segment lost 4 bases and the J segment 5 bases; nucleotides outside the gene matches: 13. The CDR3 is made up of 16 amino acids.

V is TRBV5-1 and J is TRBJ2-3; 10 nucleotides line up with TRBD1. Germline loops: CDR1 SGHRS, CDR2 YFSETQ. This CDR3 has 15 amino acids. With 2 bases clipped from V and 3 bases from J, the junction kept 3 bases outside the gene matches. The chain's CDR3 is CASSFGTGETDTQYF. The DNA of the CDR3 is TGCGCCAGCAGCTTCGGGACAGGGGAGACAGATACGCAGTATTTT.

The genes are TRBV16 and TRBJ2-3, with TRBD1 identical over 8 bases. Germline-derived CDR1 and CDR2 are KGHSY and FQNENV. The CDR3 contains 13 residues. V lost 7 bases and J lost 6; bases outside the gene matches: 6. DNA of the CDR3: TGTGCCAGCACCGGACAGGGCGGGGATACGCAGTATTTT. Translation gives CASTGQGGDTQYF.

The V gene is TRBV19, the J gene TRBJ1-1; no clear D. The CDR3 runs 12 residues. Looked up from germline, CDR1 is LNHDA and CDR2 is SQIVND (reference sequence). The V end was cut by 3 bases, the J end by 5 bases, with 7 bases between. DNA for the CDR3: TGTGCCAGTAGTATTTCCGTAACTGAAGCTTTCTTT. It encodes CASSISVTEAFF.

The chain couples TRBV24-1 to TRBJ1-5; possible D gene TRBD1, 5 bases. Germline CDR1 reads KGHDR; CDR2 reads SFDVKD. The CDR3 is 15 amino acids. Trimming took 9 bases from V and 5 from J, leaving 19 bases between them. The CDR3 loop is CATVKLQVKDQPQHF. CDR3 DNA: TGTGCCACCGTTAAGTTACAGGTAAAAGATCAGCCCCAGCATTTT.

V and J are TRBV10-3 and TRBJ1-1, with D unclear. The V end was cut by 5 bases, the J end by 0 bases, with 13 bases between. CDR3 length equals 15 residues. The germline V gene encodes CDR1 ENHRY and CDR2 SYGVKD. The CDR3 here is CAISPPGGMNTEAFF. The CDR3 DNA sequence: TGTGCCATCAGTCCCCCCGGTGGGATGAACACTGAAGCTTTCTTT.

The chain carries TRBV5-6 and TRBJ2-7; no firm D call. Germline V gene data show CDR1 as SGHDT and CDR2 as YYEEEE. Trimming cost V 2 bases and J 3 bases, with 15 bases left between them. CDR3 length equals 15 residues. The chain's CDR3 is CASSFRAARDYEQYF. CDR3 DNA sequence: TGTGCCAGCAGCTTTCGGGCCGCCCGCGACTACGAGCAGTACTTC.